These 16 T cell receptor beta chains came from one sample sequenced in a study of T cell repertoires in cytomegalovirus infection. One entry per CDR3 protein, called by TCRdb with MiXCR from the reads. The sample has 350,000 to 500,000 distinct CDR3 sequences, roughly 30% seen once. Sample: PBMCs. These receptors all stem from a human donor in good health (CMV status not recorded). Some clones in this sample may be carry-over from other donors' samples.

This clonotype was picked up a small number of times. The chain employs TRBV18 and TRBJ1-1, with D perhaps TRBD1 (5 bases). This CDR3 comprises 15 residues. V was cut by 4 bases and J by 1 base, with 13 bases left in between. Germline-derived CDR1 and CDR2 are KGHSH and LQKENI. Written as DNA, the CDR3 is TGTGCCAGCTCACTAGCGACAGTCCGGAACACTGAAGCTTTCTTT. Protein sequence: CASSLATVRNTEAFF.

This clonotype was observed a handful of times. CDR3 in DNA: TGTGCCAGCAGCTTATTGCAGGAAAACTTCTACGAGCAGTACTTC. Amino acids: CASSLLQENFYEQYF. This sequence joins TRBV11-2 and TRBJ2-7; D not resolved. The ends were cut back, 2 bases at V and 3 bases at J, with 14 bases in the middle. Germline loops: CDR1 SGHAT, CDR2 FQNNGV. The length of the CDR3 is 15 residues.

This clonotype came up a few times. J is TRBJ1-5 and V is TRBV7-8; D possibly corresponds to TRBD1 (5 bases). The CDR3 runs 14 residues. The ends were cut back, 6 bases at V and 1 base at J, with 10 bases in the middle. Germline V gene lookup returns CDR1 SGHVS and CDR2 FQNEAQ. As DNA, the CDR3 is TGTGCCAGCAGTTTTGGGACCAGCAATCAGCCCCAGCATTTT. As protein: CASSFGTSNQPQHF.

The J gene is TRBJ2-5, the V gene TRBV5-5, with 7 positions matching TRBD1. Losses at the gene ends were 0 bases for V and 4 bases for J; bases not matched to a gene: 12. Per germline, CDR1 SGHKS and CDR2 YYEKEE (reference sequence). This CDR3 has 17 residues. Here the CDR3 reads CASSLVPRQGTVETQYF. CDR3 in DNA: TGTGCCAGCAGCTTGGTTCCCAGACAGGGAACGGTAGAGACCCAGTACTTC.

This clonotype has just a few counts. The gene calls are TRBV29-1 and TRBJ2-1, with TRBD2 matching over 13 bases. Per the germline V gene, CDR1 is SQVTM and CDR2 is ANQGSEA. The CDR3 spans 15 residues. The V gene end was trimmed by 6 bases and the J gene end by 2 bases; junction bases not matched to a gene: 4. The CDR3 nucleotides read TGCAGCGTCGCTGGGACTAGCGGGGCCTACAATGAGCAGTTCTTC. It specifies CSVAGTSGAYNEQFF.

A note on this clonotype: This may arise from a read error, as a much more abundant clone is one base away. The V gene is TRBV10-3, the J gene TRBJ2-7; 8 bases match TRBD2. Unmatched junction bases numbered 11, after V lost 10 bases and J lost 3 bases. Germline V gene lookup returns CDR1 ENHRY and CDR2 SYGVKD. CDR3 length equals 14 residues. The CDR3 reads CATLSGLANYEQYF. The DNA for the CDR3 is TGTGCCACCCTAAGTGGACTAGCTAACTACGAGCAGTACTTC.

The CDR3 is CASSRVSGDAYEQYF. The CDR3 DNA is TGTGCCAGCAGCCGTGTTAGCGGGGATGCCTACGAGCAGTACTTC. The chain has TRBV7-2 and TRBJ2-7; TRBD2 matches at 8 bases. The J segment lost 2 bases and the V segment lost 5 bases, leaving 8 bases of the junction unmatched. The CDR3 is made up of 15 amino acids. The germline gives CDR1 SGHTA, CDR2 FQGNSA.

The CDR3: CASSPYRGDRALRRNYGYTF. The CDR3 DNA follows: TGTGCCAGCAGCCCATACAGGGGCGACAGGGCACTAAGAAGAAACTATGGCTACACCTTC. The chain has TRBV7-6 and TRBJ1-2; 7 nucleotides agree with TRBD1. Losses at the gene ends were 5 bases for V and 2 bases for J; bases not matched to a gene: 23. The CDR3 runs to 20 residues. The germline gives CDR1 SGHVS, CDR2 FNYEAQ.

As concerns this clonotype: An end of the junction differs from the germline gene, which may be a read error. J is TRBJ1-4 and V is TRBV7-2, with D possibly TRBD1 on 5 matching bases. The CDR3 covers 14 residues. The V gene's germline CDR1 is SGHTA and CDR2 FQGNSA. Written as DNA, the CDR3 is TGTTCCAGCAGCTTAGGGGCAACTAATGAAAAAATGTTTTTT. This codes for CSSSLGATNEKMFF.

This clonotype occurred many times. This chain joins TRBV6-1 and TRBJ1-3; D is ambiguous. The CDR3 runs to 14 residues. With 7 bases removed from V and 2 bases from J, the gap between germline ends came to 12 bases. Germline V gene sequence: CDR1 MNHNS, CDR2 SASEGT. In DNA form, the CDR3 reads TGTGCCAGCATTGCCGGTCGACCTGGAAACACCATATATTTT. Translated: CASIAGRPGNTIYF.

The chain combines TRBV7-8 with TRBJ1-6; 7 nucleotides agree with TRBD1. Germline assignment: CDR1 SGHVS and CDR2 FQNEAQ. The CDR3 runs 14 residues. With V trimmed by 6 bases and J by 5 bases, 4 bases remained unmatched. Here the CDR3 reads CASRGQKNNSPLHF. CDR3 nucleotides: TGTGCCAGCAGGGGACAGAAAAATAATTCACCCCTCCACTTT.

This clonotype was detected only a few times. The V and J genes are TRBV12-3 or TRBV12-4 and TRBJ2-5; no definite D call. V gave up 5 bases and J gave up 1 base, with 11 bases separating them. This CDR3 has 14 residues. The CDR3 sequence: CASSISWGQETQYF. The DNA of the CDR3 is TGTGCCAGCAGTATCTCATGGGGCCAAGAGACCCAGTACTTC.

This clonotype was seen repeatedly, ten times or more. The V and J genes are TRBV7-2 and TRBJ1-2, with 8 bases fitting TRBD1. With 4 bases clipped from V and 7 bases from J, the junction kept 5 bases outside the gene matches. The CDR3 covers 13 residues. Per germline, CDR1 SGHTA and CDR2 FQGNSA. This chain's CDR3 is CASSSGQGAGYTF. DNA for the CDR3: TGTGCCAGCAGCTCAGGACAGGGCGCTGGCTACACCTTC.

The V call is TRBV4-2, the J call TRBJ2-1; tentatively, D is TRBD1 or TRBD2 (6 bases each). The germline gives CDR1 LGHNA, CDR2 YNFKEQ. This CDR3 has 14 amino acids. The V end lost 0 bases, the J end lost 14 bases, and 17 bases lay between the germline ends. DNA of the CDR3: TGTGCCAGCAGCCAAGATTTGCGGGGTTCAGGGGAGTTCTTC. As protein: CASSQDLRGSGEFF.

In its sample, this clonotype was seen many times. The CDR3 DNA sequence: TGTGCCAGCAGCCGGAACTACGAGCAGTACTTC. The encoded protein is CASSRNYEQYF. The J gene is TRBJ2-7, the V gene TRBV6-1; D unresolved. This CDR3 spans 11 amino acids. In germline, CDR1 is MNHNS, CDR2 SASEGT. Trimming removed 6 bases from V and 3 bases from J, with 6 bases in between.

This clonotype was seen more than once but under ten times. The CDR3 DNA sequence: TGTGCCAGCAGCTCCCGGGGTTCTACCGCAGATACGCAGTATTTT. The encoded protein is CASSSRGSTADTQYF. The rearrangement joins TRBV7-6 to TRBJ2-3, with D possibly TRBD2 on 5 matching bases. V lost 4 bases, J lost 4 bases, and 15 bases lay in between. The CDR3 consists of 15 residues. Germline CDR1 and CDR2: SGHVS and FNYEAQ. Together with reference TRBV7-6 and TRBJ2-3, the CDR3 gives the full variable domain: GAGVSQSPRYKVTKRGQDVALRCDPISGHVSLYWYRQALGQGPEFLTYFNYEAQQDKSGLPNDRFSAERPEGSISTLTIQRTEQRDSAMYRCASSSRGSTADTQYFGPGTRLTVL.